This TCR beta chain was recovered during a study of blood T cells in healthy people across ages. Together with a sample-barcoded 5' primer, a J-beta primer mix was included in a second PCR lasting roughly 6 to 12 cycles. TCRdb analysed the 5' RACE reads with MiXCR anew, one entry per CDR3 protein. The sample contains around 280,000 distinct CDR3 sequences, around 30% of which appear only once. CDR3 size: 14 residues. In germline, CDR1 is MGHRA, CDR2 YSYEKL. V lost 1 base to trimming and J lost 5 bases, with 11 bases between them. This clonotype has ten or more counts. Sequenced material: blood. This receptor was identified in a woman in her 70s in good health. The genes are TRBV4-1 and TRBJ2-5, with D unresolved. The CDR3 reads CASSQGDRGETQYF. CDR3 sequence (DNA): TGCGCCAGCAGCCAAGGAGACCGTGGGGAGACCCAGTACTTC.